Each of the 27 T cell receptor beta chains below was sequenced from the same sample in a study of CD8+ T cells in alopecia areata. Sequencing templates came from extracted RNA that was reverse transcribed into cDNA. Assay: immunoSEQ multiplex PCR; the TCRdb copy retains only in-frame clones and omits some. The profile covers more than 1,400 clones, none occurring a single time. The specimen sequenced was lesional skin. These receptors came from a C3H/HeJ mouse with alopecia areata. The mouse strain carries the MHC haplotype H2-k.

This clone has ten or more counts. The gene names given are mouse names. The read terminates 4 residues before the CDR3 end, so the remaining end is supplied by the germline J gene. J is TRBJ2-2 and V is TRBV13-2; D possibly corresponds to TRBD1 (6 bases). V lost 2 bases, J lost 2 bases, and 10 bases lay in between. CDR1 and CDR2 from the germline V gene are NNHNN and SYGAGS (reference sequence). The length of the CDR3 is 15 residues. The sequenced CDR3 bases are TGTGCCAGCGGTGAGGGGACAATTAACACCGGG. It codes for CASGEGTINTG. From start to end, the CDR3 is CASGEGTINTGQLYF.

The table lists this clone with many counts. The gene names here belong to mouse. The read gets to within 4 residues of the CDR3 end, and the germline J gene fills in the rest. V usage is TRBV13-1 and J usage is TRBJ2-4, with D maybe TRBD2 (6 bases). Germline V gene sequence: CDR1 NSHNY, CDR2 SYGAGN. CDR3 length equals 14 residues. V dropped 4 bases and J dropped 0 bases, with 9 bases sitting between them. The sequenced CDR3 bases are TGTGCCAGCAGTCTCTGGGGTAGTCAAAAC. This translates into CASSLWGSQN. The full CDR3 protein is CASSLWGSQNTLYF.

This clone was observed at least ten times. Mouse names are used for the genes. Coverage ceases 4 residues before the CDR3 finishes, and the germline J gene fills in the end. This chain uses TRBV1 with TRBJ1-2, with 7 bases lining up with TRBD1. Germline V CDR1 and CDR2: NSQYPW, LRSPGD (reference sequence). The CDR3 is 13 amino acids. V was clipped by 2 bases and J by 4 bases; unmatched bases: 1. The part of the CDR3 DNA that was read is TGCACCTGCAGTGCATCAGGGGGCTCC. Translating it yields CTCSASGGS. The full CDR3 protein is CTCSASGGSDYTF. The entire variable domain, with the rest obtained from reference TRBV1 and TRBJ1-2, is as follows: VTLLEQNPRWRLVPRGQAVNLRCILKNSQYPWMSWYQQDLQKQLQWLFTLRSPGDKEVKSLPGADYLATRVTDTELRLQVANMSQGRTLYCTCSASGGSDYTFGSGTRLLVI.

This clone has ten or more counts. Mouse germline and gene names are used. The read gets to within 4 residues of the CDR3 end, and the germline J gene fills in the rest. V and J are TRBV3 and TRBJ2-1; D is undetermined. This CDR3 is 13 amino acids long. The germline V and J ends were trimmed by 2 bases and 3 bases, with 5 bases remaining between them. Germline assignment: CDR1 SNHLY and CDR2 FYNGKV (reference sequence). The covered CDR3 bases are TGTGCCAGCAGCTTACTTTTCTATGCT. As protein: CASSLLFYA. The whole CDR3 region reads CASSLLFYAEQFF. Full variable domain (remainder filled in from reference TRBV3 and TRBJ2-1): GPKVLQIPSHQIIDMGQMVTLNCDPVSNHLYFYWYKQILGQQMEFLVNFYNGKVMEKSKLFKDQFSVERPDGSYFTLKIQPTALEDSAVYFCASSLLFYAEQFFGPGTRLTVL.

This clone has ten or more counts. The genes and germline here are from mouse. The observed sequence ends 4 residues before the CDR3 terminus, with the missing tail filled in from the germline J gene. The chain links TRBV19 to TRBJ2-5; 9 nucleotides align to TRBD2. The CDR3 spans 14 residues. Looked up from germline, CDR1 is FNHDT and CDR2 is SITEND (reference sequence). After removal of 5 bases from V and 2 bases from J, the junction contained 3 bases not matched to a gene. CDR3 DNA (partial): TGTGCCAGCAGCACTGGGGGGCGCCAAGAC. This sequence encodes CASSTGGRQD. The entire CDR3 protein is CASSTGGRQDTQYF.

Many counts were recorded for this clone. Gene names refer to mouse genes. The missing CDR3 end, 4 residues past where the read stops, is filled in from the germline J gene. The chain joins TRBV31 to TRBJ2-7, with 7 bases identical to TRBD1. V shed 1 base and J 0 bases; nucleotides not matched to a gene: 3. The length of the CDR3 is 14 residues. Germline V gene sequence: CDR1 GKSSPN, CDR2 SITVG. The CDR3 loop is CAWSPTGSSYEQYF. Partial CDR3 DNA: TGTGCCTGGAGTCCGACAGGGAGCTCCTAT.

This clone was counted ten times or more. Gene names refer to mouse genes. The read ends 4 residues shy of where the CDR3 ends; the end is completed using the germline J gene. Other DNA sequences in the same sample also yield this CDR3. The rearrangement links TRBV13-3 to TRBJ2-3; D remains ambiguous. CDR3 length: 14 amino acids. Trimming removed 2 bases from V and 0 bases from J, with 7 bases in between. Germline values: CDR1 NNHDY, CDR2 SYVADS. CDR3 sequence: CASSETFSAETLYF. Incomplete CDR3 DNA: TGTGCCAGCAGTGAGACATTTAGTGCAGAA.

In regard to this clone: Gene and germline names: mouse. The sequenced fragment ends 4 residues before the CDR3 boundary, so the rest is inferred from the germline J gene. The chain employs TRBV13-3 and TRBJ2-5; 14 bases are a match to TRBD2. The CDR3 consists of 16 residues. V was pared by 7 bases and J by 0 bases, with 4 bases of the junction left unmatched. Germline V lookup: CDR1 NNHDY, CDR2 SYVADS. CDR3 DNA (partial): TGTGCCAGCGGGACTGGGGGGGCCCATAACCAAGAC. This sequence encodes CASGTGGAHNQD. In full, the CDR3 reads CASGTGGAHNQDTQYF.

This clone is labeled medium-sized. Germline and genes: mouse. The CDR3 end is not reached by the read, which stops 4 residues before it; the germline J gene fills it in. The chain employs TRBV5 and TRBJ2-5, with 10 positions matching TRBD1. Germline values: CDR1 LGHNA, CDR2 YNLKQL (reference sequence). The CDR3 contains 16 residues. The sequenced part of the CDR3 DNA is TGTGCCAGCAGCCAAGATAGGGACAGGGGAAGAGAC. Protein: CASSQDRDRGRD. The CDR3, in full, reads CASSQDRDRGRDTQYF.

This clone turned up a few times. This likely came from a read error, as a far larger clone is one base away. The listed genes are named as in mouse. The sequence runs out 4 residues before the end of the CDR3; the remainder is reconstructed from the germline J gene. V gene TRBV19 combines with J gene TRBJ1-4; possibly TRBD1 for D (6 bases). This CDR3 spans 15 amino acids. Germline V lookup: CDR1 FNHDT, CDR2 SITEND (reference sequence). V was shortened by 2 bases and J by 4 bases, with 12 bases between the two germline ends. The CDR3 protein is CASSIRDTDNERLFF. The part of the CDR3 DNA that was read is TGTGCCAGCAGTATCCGGGACACGGACAACGAA.

The table lists this clone with many counts. Genes here carry mouse names. The sequence runs out 4 residues before the end of the CDR3; the remainder is reconstructed from the germline J gene. The V call is TRBV13-2, the J call TRBJ1-2, with TRBD1 identical over 11 bases. The CDR3 sequence is 13 residues long. Looked up from germline, CDR1 is NNHNN and CDR2 is SYGAGS (reference sequence). The junction had 3 bases not matched to a gene; V was cut back by 7 bases and J by 4 bases. CDR3 amino acids: CASSGTGGSDYTF. CDR3 DNA (partial): TGTGCCAGCAGTGGGACAGGGGGCTCC.

This clone occurred many times. Mouse gene names apply. The read ends 4 residues before the CDR3 terminus; that terminus is restored from the germline J gene. The chain is built from TRBV19 and TRBJ2-7, with 11 nucleotides matching TRBD2. The CDR3 has 14 amino acids. Germline V gene sequence: CDR1 FNHDT, CDR2 SITEND (reference sequence). V trimming: 6 bases; J trimming: 0 bases; junction bases outside the gene matches: 2. This chain's CDR3 is CASNDWGGSYEQYF. The DNA read from the CDR3 is TGTGCCAGCAACGACTGGGGGGGCTCCTAT. The whole variable domain, filled in from reference TRBV19 and TRBJ2-7, reads GGIITQTPKFLIGQEGQKLTLKCQQNFNHDTMYWYRQDSGKGLRLIYYSITENDLQKGDLSEGYDASREKKSSFSLTVTSAQKNEMAVFLCASNDWGGSYEQYFGPGTRLTVL.

This clone ranks as hyperexpanded. The gene names given are mouse names. Read data end 4 residues before the CDR3 end; the end is taken from the germline J gene. The same CDR3 is also encoded by other DNA sequences in this sample. The J gene is TRBJ2-7, the V gene TRBV19, with D possibly being TRBD1 (6 bases). The V and J ends lost 6 bases and 3 bases respectively, with 10 bases between them. Germline CDR1 reads FNHDT; CDR2 reads SITEND (reference sequence). The CDR3 has 12 residues. The chain's CDR3 is CASTAGHYEQYF. The DNA read from the CDR3 is TGTGCCAGCACCGCGGGACACTAT.

To note about this clone: A far more abundant clone sits one base away, making this likely a read error. Here the gene names and germline are mouse. The covered CDR3 bases are TGTACCAGCAGTGATTGGGGGGATGCT. This sequence encodes CTSSDWGDA. The full CDR3 is CTSSDWGDAEQFF. This chain joins TRBV13-1 and TRBJ2-1, with TRBD2 matching over 7 bases. The CDR3 end falls 4 residues outside the read, so it is completed with the germline J gene. Germline CDR1 is NSHNY and CDR2 is SYGAGN. CDR3 length equals 13 residues.

The sample holds a few counts of this clone. The database protein in TCRdb disagrees with the DNA translation at residue 13; the sequence shown here was translated from the DNA. Any gene name here is a mouse gene name. The sequence runs out 3 residues before the end of the CDR3; the remainder is reconstructed from the germline J gene. V and J are TRBV1 and TRBJ1-3, with no clear D. This CDR3 spans 16 amino acids. Trimming took 2 bases from V and 0 from J, leaving 11 bases between them. Germline lookup yields CDR1 NSQYPW and CDR2 LRSPGD (reference sequence). The CDR3 sequence is CTCSAPIGSSGNTLYF. The sequenced CDR3 bases are TGCACCTGCAGTGCACCCATTGGGTCTTCTGGAAATACG.

This clone showed up many times. Gene names denote mouse genes. The read ends 4 residues early relative to the CDR3; the germline J gene fills the gap. The rearrangement uses TRBV5 and TRBJ2-7, with a weak D call TRBD1 (7 bases). Germline CDR1 and CDR2: LGHNA and YNLKQL (reference sequence). This CDR3 is 15 amino acids long. V was shortened by 0 bases and J by 0 bases, with 9 bases between the two germline ends. The CDR3 bases that were read are TGTGCCAGCAGCCAAGATAGGGGGCTCTCCTAT. This sequence encodes CASSQDRGLSY. The entire CDR3 sequence reads CASSQDRGLSYEQYF.

A note on this clone: The genes and germline here are from mouse. The read ends 4 residues before the CDR3 terminus; that terminus is restored from the germline J gene. J is TRBJ1-1 and V is TRBV5, with 8 nucleotides matching TRBD1. The length of the CDR3 is 19 residues. Looked up from germline, CDR1 is LGHNA and CDR2 is YNLKQL (reference sequence). V was clipped by 0 bases and J by 4 bases; unmatched bases: 16. The covered CDR3 bases are TGTGCCAGCAGCCAAGATAGGGGCAGGGACAGGCGGGGACTCACA. Residues: CASSQDRGRDRRGLT. The entire CDR3 reads CASSQDRGRDRRGLTEVFF.

This clone was seen repeatedly, ten times or more. Gene and germline names: mouse. The CDR3 end falls 4 residues outside the read, so it is completed with the germline J gene. The gene calls are TRBV2 and TRBJ2-3; TRBD2 agrees at 8 bases. J was trimmed by 1 base and V by 0 bases; bases with no gene match: 3. The CDR3 runs 16 residues. Germline CDR1 LGHNA, CDR2 YSYQKL. CDR3 DNA (partial): TGTGCCAGCAGCCAAGAGGGGGGGCGGGGTGCAGAA. This encodes CASSQEGGRGAE. The whole CDR3 is CASSQEGGRGAETLYF.

This clone has more than one count but fewer than ten. The listed genes are named as in mouse. The same CDR3 is also encoded by other DNA sequences in this sample. The sequenced part of the CDR3 DNA is TGTGCCAGCAGCCAACGACTGGGGGGGCAAGAC. It is translated as CASSQRLGGQD. The full-length CDR3 reads as CASSQRLGGQDTQYF. This sequence joins TRBV5 and TRBJ2-5; 11 nucleotides match TRBD2. The read terminates 4 residues before the CDR3 end, so the remaining end is supplied by the germline J gene. V shed 2 bases, J shed 3 bases, and the junction held 1 base outside the gene matches. Germline lookup yields CDR1 LGHNA and CDR2 YNLKQL (reference sequence). CDR3 size: 15 residues.

This clone has at least ten counts. Mouse gene names apply. The read ends 4 residues early relative to the CDR3; the germline J gene fills the gap. The chain combines TRBV5 with TRBJ2-2; the D gene is possibly TRBD2 (5 bases). Trimming shortened V by 0 bases and J by 1 base, and 12 bases separated the two germline ends. The CDR3 has 17 amino acids. Germline CDR1 and CDR2: LGHNA and YNLKQL (reference sequence). The part of the CDR3 DNA that was read is TGTGCCAGCAGCCAAGATGGCTGGGTGGAAAACACCGGG. It is translated as CASSQDGWVENTG. The whole CDR3 protein reads CASSQDGWVENTGQLYF.

This clone was seen a handful of times. This is likely an artifact of a read error, given a far larger clone one base away. Germline and genes: mouse. The read halts 4 residues ahead of the CDR3 end, with the missing end drawn from the germline J gene. The chain employs TRBV13-2 and TRBJ1-2; TRBD1 agrees at 10 bases. Germline V lookup: CDR1 NNHNN, CDR2 SYGAGS (reference sequence). CDR3 length: 13 residues. V lost 3 bases and J lost 4; bases outside the gene matches: 0. CDR3: CASGGTGGSDYTF. CDR3 bases read: TGTGCCAGCGGTGGGACAGGGGGCTCC.

By proportion, this clone is medium-sized (0.01 to 0.1%). Genes here carry mouse names. The CDR3 end lies 4 residues beyond the end of the read and is filled in from the germline J gene. The chain recombines TRBV1 with TRBJ1-4, with D unresolved. This CDR3 region has 13 residues. Germline V lookup: CDR1 NSQYPW, CDR2 LRSPGD (reference sequence). Trimming cost V 3 bases and J 5 bases, with 7 bases left between them. This CDR3 is CTCSALGNERLFF. The CDR3 bases that were read are TGCACCTGCAGTGCTCTAGGGAACGAA.

The sample holds many counts of this clone. The gene names given are mouse names. Read sequence stops 4 residues before the CDR3 end, and the germline J gene provides the missing end. The sample holds other DNA sequences that translate to the same CDR3. The genes are TRBV19 and TRBJ1-2, with 8 nucleotides matching TRBD1. The CDR3 consists of 14 residues. Germline V lookup: CDR1 FNHDT, CDR2 SITEND (reference sequence). J lost 0 bases, V lost 4 bases, and 2 bases had no gene match. The DNA read from the CDR3 is TGTGCCAGCAGTCGGGACAGGACAAACTCC. This codes for CASSRDRTNS. The full CDR3 protein reads CASSRDRTNSDYTF.

This clone was seen at least ten times. Mouse names are used for the genes. The CDR3 end falls 4 residues outside the read, so it is completed with the germline J gene. This chain uses TRBV13-2 with TRBJ2-5; tentative D call: TRBD1 (5 bases). The CDR3 has 14 residues. Germline V gives CDR1 NNHNN, CDR2 SYGAGS (reference sequence). CDR3 sequence: CASGDAGREDTQYF. CDR3 DNA, as far as it was read: TGTGCCAGCGGTGATGCAGGCAGGGAGGAC.

Concerning this clone: Any gene name here is a mouse gene name. The read terminates 4 residues ahead of where the CDR3 ends, so the germline J gene completes it. V and J are TRBV12-1 and TRBJ2-1; 8 nucleotides line up with TRBD2. CDR3 size: 14 residues. CDR1 is SGHSN and CDR2 is HYEKVE in the germline V gene. CDR3 sequence: CASSIPGGRAEQFF. The covered CDR3 bases are TGTGCCAGCAGTATTCCGGGGGGGCGGGCT.

This clone was seen at least ten times. Genes and germline are mouse. The CDR3 region is CASSAGTGRDERLFF. The part of the CDR3 DNA that was read is TGTGCCAGCAGTGCCGGGACAGGGAGGGACGAA. The chain is built from TRBV13-1 and TRBJ1-4; 9 bases line up with TRBD1. The read halts 4 residues ahead of the CDR3 end, with the missing end drawn from the germline J gene. With 3 bases clipped from V and 6 bases from J, the junction kept 6 bases outside the gene matches. Per the germline V gene, CDR1 is NSHNY and CDR2 is SYGAGN. CDR3 length: 15 residues.

At least ten counts were recorded for this clone. These gene names are mouse names. The CDR3 end lies 4 residues beyond the end of the read and is filled in from the germline J gene. The chain combines TRBV13-2 with TRBJ1-1, with 8 bases identical to TRBD1. Per the germline V gene, CDR1 is NNHNN and CDR2 is SYGAGS (reference sequence). This CDR3 has 13 amino acids. V was pared by 5 bases and J by 2 bases, with 2 bases of the junction left unmatched. The CDR3 is CASGDRVNTEVFF. The part of the CDR3 DNA that was read is TGTGCCAGCGGGGACAGGGTCAACACA.